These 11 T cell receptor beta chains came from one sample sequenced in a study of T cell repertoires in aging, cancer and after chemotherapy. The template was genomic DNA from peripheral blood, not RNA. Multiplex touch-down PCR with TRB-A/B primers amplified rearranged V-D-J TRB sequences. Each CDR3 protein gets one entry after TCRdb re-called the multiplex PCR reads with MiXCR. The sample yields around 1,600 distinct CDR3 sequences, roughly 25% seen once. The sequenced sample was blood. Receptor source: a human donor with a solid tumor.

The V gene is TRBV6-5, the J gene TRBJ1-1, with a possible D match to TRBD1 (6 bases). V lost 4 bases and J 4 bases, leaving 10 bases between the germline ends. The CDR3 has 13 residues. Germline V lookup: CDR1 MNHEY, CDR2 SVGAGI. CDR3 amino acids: CASSFSGATEAFF. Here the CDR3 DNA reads TGTGCCAGCAGTTTCTCGGGGGCCACTGAAGCTTTCTTT.

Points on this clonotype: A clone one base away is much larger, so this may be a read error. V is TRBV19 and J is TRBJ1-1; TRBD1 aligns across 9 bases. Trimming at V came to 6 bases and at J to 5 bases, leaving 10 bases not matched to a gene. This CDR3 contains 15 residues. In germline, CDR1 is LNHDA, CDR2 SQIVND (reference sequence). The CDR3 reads CASRTQGQGWTEAFF. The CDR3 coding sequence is TGTGCCAGTAGAACCCAGGGACAGGGATGGACTGAAGCTTTCTTT. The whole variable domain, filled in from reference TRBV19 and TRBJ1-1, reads DGGITQSPKYLFRKEGQNVTLSCEQNLNHDAMYWYRQDPGQGLRLIYYSQIVNDFQKGDIAEGYSVSREKKESFPLTVTSAQKNPTAFYLCASRTQGQGWTEAFFGQGTRLTVV.

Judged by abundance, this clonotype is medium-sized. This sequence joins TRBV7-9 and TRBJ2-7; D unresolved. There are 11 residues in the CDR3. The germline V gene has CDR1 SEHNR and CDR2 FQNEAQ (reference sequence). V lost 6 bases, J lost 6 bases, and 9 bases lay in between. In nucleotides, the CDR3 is TGTGCCAGCAGTCCGTTGGGCGAGCAGTACTTC. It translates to CASSPLGEQYF.

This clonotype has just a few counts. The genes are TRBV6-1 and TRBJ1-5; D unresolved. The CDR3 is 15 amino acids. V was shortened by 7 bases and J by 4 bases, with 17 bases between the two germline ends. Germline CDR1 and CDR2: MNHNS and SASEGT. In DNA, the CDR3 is TGTGCCAGCAAACTAGGGAACGGCCATAATCAGCCCCAGCATTTT. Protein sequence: CASKLGNGHNQPQHF.

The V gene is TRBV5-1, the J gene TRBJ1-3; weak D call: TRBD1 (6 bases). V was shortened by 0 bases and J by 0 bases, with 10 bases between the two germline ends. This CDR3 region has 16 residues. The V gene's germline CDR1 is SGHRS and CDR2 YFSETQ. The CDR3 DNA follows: TGCGCCAGCAGCTTGGCTACAGGGTTCTCTGGAAACACCATATATTTT. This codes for CASSLATGFSGNTIYF. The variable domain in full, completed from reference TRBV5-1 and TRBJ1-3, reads KAGVTQTPRYLIKTRGQQVTLSCSPISGHRSVSWYQQTPGQGLQFLFEYFSETQRNKGNFPGRFSGRQFSNSRSEMNVSTLELGDSALYLCASSLATGFSGNTIYFGEGSWLTVV.

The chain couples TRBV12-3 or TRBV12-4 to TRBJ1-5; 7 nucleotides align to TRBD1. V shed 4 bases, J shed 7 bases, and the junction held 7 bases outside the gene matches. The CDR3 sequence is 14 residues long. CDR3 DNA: TGTGCCAGCAGTTACAGGGGAGGAGGACAGCCCCAGCATTTT. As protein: CASSYRGGGQPQHF.

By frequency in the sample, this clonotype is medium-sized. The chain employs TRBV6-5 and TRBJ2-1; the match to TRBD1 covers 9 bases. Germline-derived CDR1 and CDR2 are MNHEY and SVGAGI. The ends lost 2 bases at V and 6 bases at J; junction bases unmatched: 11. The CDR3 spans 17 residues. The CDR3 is CASSYAGTGTASNEQFF. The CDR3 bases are TGTGCCAGCAGTTACGCGGGGACAGGGACAGCATCCAATGAGCAGTTCTTC.

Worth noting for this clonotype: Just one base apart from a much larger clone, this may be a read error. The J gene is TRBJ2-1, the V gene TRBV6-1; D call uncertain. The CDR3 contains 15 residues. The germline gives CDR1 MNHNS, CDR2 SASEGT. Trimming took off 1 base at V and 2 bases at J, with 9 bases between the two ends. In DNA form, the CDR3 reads TGTGCCAGCAGTGAAGAAAGCCGGACCTACAATGAGCAGTTCTTC. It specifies CASSEESRTYNEQFF.

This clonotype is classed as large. DNA of the CDR3: TGCAGCGTTGGGGGGATCACTGAAGCTTTCTTT. Translation: CSVGGITEAFF. The chain joins TRBV29-1 to TRBJ1-1; TRBD1 is a possible D gene (5 bases). This CDR3 has 11 residues. Germline CDR1 SQVTM, CDR2 ANQGSEA. Trimming left V 4 bases short and J 4 bases short, with 7 bases between.

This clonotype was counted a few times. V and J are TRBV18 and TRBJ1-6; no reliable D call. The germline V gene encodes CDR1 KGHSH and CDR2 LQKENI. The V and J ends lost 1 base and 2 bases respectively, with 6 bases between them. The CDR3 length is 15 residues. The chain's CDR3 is CASSPQGTYNSPLHF. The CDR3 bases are TGTGCCAGCTCACCACAGGGCACCTATAATTCACCCCTCCACTTT.

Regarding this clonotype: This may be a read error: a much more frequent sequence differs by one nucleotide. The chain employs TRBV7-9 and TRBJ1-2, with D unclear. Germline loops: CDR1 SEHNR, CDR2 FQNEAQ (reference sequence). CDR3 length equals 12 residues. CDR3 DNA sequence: TGTGCCTGCAGCCTCGATCTCTATGGCTACACCTTC. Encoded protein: CACSLDLYGYTF.